This T cell receptor (beta chain) was captured in a study of T cell responses to AZD1222 COVID-19 vaccine. Overall study findings and caveats: Among vaccine-associated CD4 TCRs, coverage spanned spike, with dominance at 160-218 and 743-854. A mostly white British donor set with more females was recruited, and clonal diversity was possibly underestimated. The peak T cell response came first, and repertoires were sampled only after it. Spike-specific TCR breadth rose after two AZD1222 doses, and depth rose as well.

CDR3 length equals 12 residues. V lost 2 bases and J 10 bases, leaving 11 bases between the germline ends. Germline V gene lookup returns CDR1 MNHEY and CDR2 SVGEGT. Regarding this clone: Its specificity is not known.

Some clones are missing from TCRdb's copy, which holds only in-frame ones; the method was immunoSEQ multiplex PCR. The sample includes 120,000 or so clones, about 88% of them seen just once. The chain uses TRBV6-2 or TRBV6-3 and TRBJ1-1; tentative D call: TRBD1 (6 bases). Sequencing used peripheral blood, obtained on day 0 of AZD1222 vaccination. The TCR sequence derives from an adult in good health. The CDR3 reads CASSYGGFGAFF. CDR3 bases: TGTGCCAGCAGTTACGGGGGCTTTGGAGCTTTCTTT.